The sequence of this T cell receptor beta chain was determined in a study of T-cell reconstitution after alpha-beta-depleted transplantation in children. The CDR3 is 15 residues long. With 5 bases clipped from V and 4 bases from J, the junction kept 7 bases outside the gene matches. Per the germline V gene, CDR1 is SGHTA and CDR2 is FQGNSA. This clonotype was observed many times. Unique molecular identifiers featured in how the TCRbeta library was prepared. One entry per CDR3 protein results from TCRdb running MiXCR on the PCR reads. Among hundreds of thousands of distinct CDR3 sequences listed, 15% to 20% were seen once.

Sequenced here: PBMCs from the stem cell graft donor, sampled from the stem cell graft. J is TRBJ2-2 and V is TRBV7-2; 7 bases fit TRBD1. The sequence was obtained from a human donor who donated a stem cell graft to a child with acute myeloid leukemia. The CDR3 DNA reads as TGTGCCAGCAGCCCCCGGGACAGATTCACCGGGGAGCTGTTTTTT. Its translation is CASSPRDRFTGELFF.